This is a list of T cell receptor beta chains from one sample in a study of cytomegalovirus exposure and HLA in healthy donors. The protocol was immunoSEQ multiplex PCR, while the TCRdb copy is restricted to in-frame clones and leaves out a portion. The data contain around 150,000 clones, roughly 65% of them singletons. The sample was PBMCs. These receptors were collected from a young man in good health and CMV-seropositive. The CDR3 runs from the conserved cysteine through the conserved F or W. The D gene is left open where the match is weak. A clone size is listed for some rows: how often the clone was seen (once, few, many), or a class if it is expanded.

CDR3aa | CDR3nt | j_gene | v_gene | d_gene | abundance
CASSQSRRADTQYF | TGTGCCAGCAGCCAGAGTAGACGGGCAGATACGCAGTATTTT | TRBJ2-3 | TRBV4-2 | - | -
CASSSTGDQPQHF | TGTGCCAGCAGCTCCACAGGGGATCAGCCCCAGCATTTT | TRBJ1-5 | TRBV7-2 | TRBD1 | -
CASTKGGAWTGELFF | TGTGCCAGCACCAAAGGGGGCGCTTGGACCGGGGAGCTGTTTTTT | TRBJ2-2 | TRBV28 | TRBD1 | -
CASSLSGNNEQFF | TGTGCCAGCAGCTTAAGCGGGAACAATGAGCAGTTCTTC | TRBJ2-1 | TRBV7-3 | - | -
CASSESTGVYGYTF | TGTGCCAGCAGCGAATCGACAGGGGTATATGGCTACACCTTC | TRBJ1-2 | TRBV7-2 | TRBD1 | few
CASSIDRGANQPQHF | TGTGCCAGTAGTATTGACAGGGGTGCGAATCAGCCCCAGCATTTT | TRBJ1-5 | TRBV19 | TRBD1 | few
CASSSDGAGNTIYF | TGTGCCAGCAGCTCCGACGGGGCTGGAAACACCATATATTTT | TRBJ1-3 | TRBV28 | - | -
CASSSRAGGSTDTQYF | TGTGCCAGCAGCTCACGAGCGGGGGGAAGCACAGATACGCAGTATTTT | TRBJ2-3 | TRBV5-4 | TRBD2 | few
CASSSDRVSTYNEQFF | TGTGCCAGCAGCTCCGACAGGGTAAGCACCTACAATGAGCAGTTCTTC | TRBJ2-1 | TRBV5-4 | TRBD1 | -
CAWSVRGSSRETQYF | TGTGCCTGGAGTGTACGAGGCTCCTCCAGAGAGACCCAGTACTTC | TRBJ2-5 | TRBV30 | - | -
CASSSTGNTEAFF | TGTGCCAGCAGTTCAACAGGGAACACTGAAGCTTTCTTT | TRBJ1-1 | TRBV5-4 | - | once
CASSSGLAGDATGELFF | TGTGCCAGCAGCTCGGGACTAGCGGGAGACGCTACCGGGGAGCTGTTTTTT | TRBJ2-2 | TRBV7-2 | TRBD2 | -
CATSREVRGNEKLFF | TGTGCCACCAGCAGAGAGGTCCGAGGTAATGAAAAACTGTTTTTT | TRBJ1-4 | TRBV15 | - | -
CATRQGSNEKLFF | TGCGCCACCCGACAGGGGTCTAATGAAAAACTGTTTTTT | TRBJ1-4 | TRBV5-1 | TRBD1 | -
CSVGTRGTGELFF | TGCAGCGTTGGGACTAGGGGCACCGGGGAGCTGTTTTTT | TRBJ2-2 | TRBV29-1 | TRBD2 | -
CAWKGGGSTGELFF | TGTGCCTGGAAAGGCGGGGGCTCCACCGGGGAGCTGTTTTTT | TRBJ2-2 | TRBV30 | - | -
CASSDGLAAYNEQFF | TGTGCCAGCAGCGATGGACTAGCCGCCTACAATGAGCAGTTCTTC | TRBJ2-1 | TRBV6-4 | TRBD2 | -
CASSLAGSTDTQYF | TGTGCCAGCAGCTTGGCGGGATCCACAGATACGCAGTATTTT | TRBJ2-3 | TRBV7-9 | - | few
CASSLTSSSSDEQFF | TGTGCCAGCAGCTTGACTAGCTCCTCTAGCGATGAGCAGTTCTTC | TRBJ2-1 | TRBV7-8 | TRBD2 | few
CASSFGALHNEQFF | TGTGCCAGCAGCTTCGGAGCCCTACACAATGAGCAGTTCTTC | TRBJ2-1 | TRBV5-6 | - | -
CASSLIQGLETEAFF | TGCGCCAGCAGCTTGATTCAGGGTTTGGAGACTGAAGCTTTCTTT | TRBJ1-1 | TRBV5-1 | - | once
CASSSGTSGGTDTQYF | TGTGCCAGCAGCTCCGGGACTAGCGGGGGCACAGATACGCAGTATTTT | TRBJ2-3 | TRBV7-2 | TRBD2 | few
CASSTPRMGPGQGVDQPQHF | TGTGCCAGTAGTACCCCCAGAATGGGCCCGGGACAGGGGGTGGATCAGCCCCAGCATTTT | TRBJ1-5 | TRBV19 | TRBD1 | -
CASSSRPGQGETQYF | TGTGCCAGCAGCTCCCGCCCGGGACAGGGAGAGACCCAGTACTTC | TRBJ2-5 | TRBV7-3 | TRBD1 | -
CASSYLRTGDNEQFF | TGTGCCAGCAGTTACTTAAGGACAGGGGACAATGAGCAGTTCTTC | TRBJ2-1 | TRBV6-5 | TRBD1 | -
CASSPLPERGYTF | TGTGCCAGCAGTCCTCTGCCTGAGCGCGGCTACACCTTC | TRBJ1-2 | TRBV6-5 | - | -
CASSLPGQGEPPEAFF | TGTGCCAGCAGCCTCCCGGGACAGGGTGAACCACCTGAAGCTTTCTTT | TRBJ1-1 | TRBV7-3 | TRBD1 | few
CASSLVGQEAFF | TGCGCCAGCAGCTTGGTCGGACAGGAAGCTTTCTTT | TRBJ1-1 | TRBV5-1 | - | -
CASSFDSTEAFF | TGTGCCAGCAGCTTTGATAGCACTGAAGCTTTCTTT | TRBJ1-1 | TRBV5-4 | - | many
CAWKGQGSGGYTF | TGTGCCTGGAAGGGACAGGGTTCAGGTGGCTACACCTTC | TRBJ1-2 | TRBV30 | TRBD1 | once
CASSQGGGNRPQHF | TGTGCCAGCAGTCAGGGAGGGGGGAATAGGCCCCAGCATTTT | TRBJ1-5 | TRBV6-1 | - | -
CASRTSGEKLFF | TGTGCCAGCAGGACGTCGGGGGAAAAACTGTTTTTT | TRBJ1-4 | TRBV28 | - | few
CASKMETANNEKLFF | TGTGCCAGCAAGATGGAGACAGCCAATAATGAAAAACTGTTTTTT | TRBJ1-4 | TRBV27 | - | few
CASSITGGLNEKLFF | TGCGCCAGCAGCATTACAGGGGGTCTTAACGAAAAACTGTTTTTT | TRBJ1-4 | TRBV5-1 | TRBD1 | -
CASSYGGGRTEAFF | TGTGCCAGCAGTTATGGGGGCGGGAGGACTGAAGCTTTCTTT | TRBJ1-1 | TRBV6-5 | - | -
CASREQGYYGYTF | TGTGCCAGCAGGGAACAGGGGTACTATGGCTACACCTTC | TRBJ1-2 | TRBV28 | TRBD1 | -
CAWSVGHRDYGYTF | TGTGCCTGGAGTGTAGGGCACAGGGACTATGGCTACACCTTC | TRBJ1-2 | TRBV30 | - | -
CASSFSGRSTDTQYF | TGTGCCAGCAGCTTTAGCGGGAGGAGCACAGATACGCAGTATTTT | TRBJ2-3 | TRBV7-9 | TRBD2 | -